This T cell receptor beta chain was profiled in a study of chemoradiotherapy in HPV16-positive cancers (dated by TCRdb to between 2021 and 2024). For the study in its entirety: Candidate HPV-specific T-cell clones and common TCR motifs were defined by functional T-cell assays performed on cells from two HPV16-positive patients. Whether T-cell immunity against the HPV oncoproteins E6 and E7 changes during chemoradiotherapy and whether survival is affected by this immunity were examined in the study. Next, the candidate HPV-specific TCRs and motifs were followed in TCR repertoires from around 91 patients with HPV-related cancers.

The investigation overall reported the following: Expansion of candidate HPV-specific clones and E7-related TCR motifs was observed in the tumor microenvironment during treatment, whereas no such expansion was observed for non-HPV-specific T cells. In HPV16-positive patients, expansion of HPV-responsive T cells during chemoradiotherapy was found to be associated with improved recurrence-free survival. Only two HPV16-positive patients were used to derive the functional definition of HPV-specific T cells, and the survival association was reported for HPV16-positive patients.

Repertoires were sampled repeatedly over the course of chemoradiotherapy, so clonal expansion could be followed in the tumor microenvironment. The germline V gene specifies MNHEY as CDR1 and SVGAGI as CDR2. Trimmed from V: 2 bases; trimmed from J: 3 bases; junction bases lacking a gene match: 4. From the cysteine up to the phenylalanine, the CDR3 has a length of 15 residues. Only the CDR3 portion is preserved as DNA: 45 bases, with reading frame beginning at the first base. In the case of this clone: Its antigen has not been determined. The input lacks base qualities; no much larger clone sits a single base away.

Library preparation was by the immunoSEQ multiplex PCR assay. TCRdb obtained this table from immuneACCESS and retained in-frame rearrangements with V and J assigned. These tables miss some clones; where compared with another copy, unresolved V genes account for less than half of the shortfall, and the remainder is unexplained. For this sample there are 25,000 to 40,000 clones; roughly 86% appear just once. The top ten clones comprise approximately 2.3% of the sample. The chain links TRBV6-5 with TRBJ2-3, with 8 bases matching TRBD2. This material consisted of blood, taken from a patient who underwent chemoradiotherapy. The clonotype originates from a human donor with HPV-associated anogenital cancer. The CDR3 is CASSYGIAGTDTQYF. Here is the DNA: TGTGCCAGCAGTTACGGGATAGCGGGAACAGATACGCAGTATTTT.